The 27 T cell receptor beta chains given below trace back to one sample, sequenced in a study of blood T cell repertoires in COVID-19. The table came from immunoSEQ multiplex PCR; TCRdb's copy has only in-frame clones and leaves some out. The sample contains 150,000 to 200,000 clones, around 84% of which appear only once. Sequenced material: PBMCs or T cells enriched from blood (not recorded which). These receptors all stem from a woman in her 50s who had recovered from COVID-19.

The chain has TRBV28 and TRBJ2-4; TRBD2 aligns across 7 bases. Germline values: CDR1 MDHEN, CDR2 SYDVKM. The CDR3 has 15 residues. Trimming at V came to 5 bases and at J to 7 bases, leaving 11 bases not matched to a gene. In DNA form, the CDR3 reads TGTGCCAGCAGTAAAGAGGGGAGGGGATTGAACATTCAGTACTTC. Translating gives CASSKEGRGLNIQYF.

V usage is TRBV6-5 and J usage is TRBJ1-1; a weak D match, TRBD1 (5 bases). Germline V gene lookup returns CDR1 MNHEY and CDR2 SVGAGI. Trimming removed 3 bases at V and 4 bases at J, with 18 bases between. The CDR3 loop spans 16 amino acids. CDR3 DNA: TGTGCCAGCAGTTATCAACGCGGTTGGCAGGGCACTGAAGCTTTCTTT. This encodes CASSYQRGWQGTEAFF.

The V gene is TRBV10-2, the J gene TRBJ2-7; 7 nucleotides agree with TRBD2. Germline assignment: CDR1 WSHSY and CDR2 SAAADI. After removal of 4 bases from V and 4 bases from J, the junction contained 1 base not matched to a gene. The CDR3 extends over 12 amino acids. In DNA form, the CDR3 reads TGCGCCAGCAGTGGGCGGGAGTACGAGCAGTACTTC. Translating gives CASSGREYEQYF.

The chain has TRBV28 and TRBJ2-1, with TRBD1 matching 10 bases. The CDR3 is made up of 14 amino acids. With V trimmed by 5 bases and J by 6 bases, 4 bases remained unmatched. The germline gives CDR1 MDHEN, CDR2 SYDVKM. The CDR3 region is CASSVGQGGNEQFF. The CDR3 DNA is TGTGCCAGCAGTGTCGGACAGGGGGGCAATGAGCAGTTCTTC.

The genes are TRBV6-1 and TRBJ2-1; 8 nucleotides agree with TRBD2. CDR1 is MNHNS and CDR2 is SASEGT in the germline V gene. This CDR3 region has 16 residues. J was trimmed by 8 bases and V by 2 bases; bases with no gene match: 11. This CDR3 is CASSEFNGRAEDEQFF. CDR3 in DNA: TGTGCCAGCAGTGAATTCAACGGGAGGGCCGAGGATGAGCAGTTCTTC.

This clone was seen only once. V gene TRBV5-8 combines with J gene TRBJ2-5; 12 bases are shared with TRBD2. Germline lookup yields CDR1 SGHTS and CDR2 YDEGEE. V shed 5 bases and J 7 bases; nucleotides not matched to a gene: 3. The CDR3 covers 13 residues. CDR3 nucleotide sequence: TGTGCCAGCAGACGGACTAGCGGGGCGACCCAGTACTTC. This codes for CASRRTSGATQYF. The full variable domain, its missing parts supplied by reference TRBV5-8 and TRBJ2-5, is EAGVTQSPTHLIKTRGQQATLRCSPISGHTSVYWYQQALGLGLQFLLWYDEGEERNRGNFPPRFSGRQFPNYSSELNVNALELEDSALYLCASRRTSGATQYFGPGTRLLVL.

The chain joins TRBV9 to TRBJ2-1; 7 positions agree with TRBD1. CDR1 and CDR2 (germline): SGDLS, YYNGEE. CDR3 length: 15 residues. The V gene end was trimmed by 3 bases and the J gene end by 4 bases; junction bases not matched to a gene: 7. This CDR3 reads CASSGIRTGYNEQFF. As DNA, the CDR3 is TGTGCCAGCAGCGGTATAAGGACAGGATACAATGAGCAGTTCTTC.

V gene TRBV7-8 combines with J gene TRBJ1-5, with 7 bases lining up with TRBD1. Germline CDR1 reads SGHVS; CDR2 reads FQNEAQ. V lost 3 bases and J lost 5; bases outside the gene matches: 1. The CDR3 has 13 amino acids. CDR3 coding DNA: TGTGCCAGCAGCTTTGACAGGGATCAGCCCCAGCATTTT. This codes for CASSFDRDQPQHF.

J is TRBJ2-7 and V is TRBV19; D possibly corresponds to TRBD1 (5 bases). This CDR3 contains 15 residues. CDR1 is LNHDA and CDR2 is SQIVND in the germline V gene (reference sequence). Deletions cut 6 bases from V and 4 bases from J, with 19 bases between. The CDR3 coding sequence is TGTGCCAGTAGCCCGCCCGAGACAGCGTTGTACGAGCAGTACTTC. Its translation is CASSPPETALYEQYF.

The rearrangement links TRBV21-1 to TRBJ2-7; the table names TRBD1, a call not compared with the DNA. TRBV21-1 is flagged as a pseudogene. The CDR3 spans 10 residues. The CDR3, as DNA: TGTGCCAAACAGGGGGCCGAGCAGTACTTC. Translation: CAKQGAEQYF.

This chain links TRBV5-1 with TRBJ2-1; TRBD2 matches 11 bases. With 9 bases clipped from V and 8 bases from J, the junction kept 10 bases outside the gene matches. The CDR3 is made up of 14 amino acids. Per germline, CDR1 SGHRS and CDR2 YFSETQ. The CDR3 bases are TGCGCCACTTCCGGGACTAGCGGTCTGGATGAGCAGTTCTTC. It encodes CATSGTSGLDEQFF.

The chain is built from TRBV3-1 (or the pseudogene TRBV3-2) and TRBJ2-4; D is possibly TRBD1 (6 bases). The germline CDR1 and CDR2 sequences are LGHDT and YNNKEL (reference sequence). This CDR3 spans 20 amino acids. Deletions cut 0 bases from V and 0 bases from J, with 21 bases between. Written as DNA, the CDR3 is TGTGCCAGCAGCCAAGATGGCAGGACAGCGCGAAAACTAGCCAAAAACATTCAGTACTTC. It encodes CASSQDGRTARKLAKNIQYF.

This chain uses TRBV15 with TRBJ2-7, with 9 bases identical to TRBD1. Germline V gene lookup returns CDR1 LNHNV and CDR2 YYDKDF (reference sequence). The junction had 5 bases not matched to a gene; V was cut back by 4 bases and J by 4 bases. The CDR3 length is 14 residues. The CDR3 is CATSIRQGGYEQYF. The CDR3 nucleotides are TGTGCCACCAGCATTAGACAGGGGGGGTACGAGCAGTACTTC.

Only one count was recorded for this clone. The V call is TRBV19, the J call TRBJ2-1; weak D call: TRBD1 (6 bases). This CDR3 has 16 amino acids. V was cut by 0 bases and J by 0 bases, with 9 bases left in between. The germline CDR1 and CDR2 sequences are LNHDA and SQIVND (reference sequence). Here the CDR3 reads CASSIEGHLSYNEQFF. For the CDR3, the DNA is TGTGCCAGTAGTATAGAGGGACACCTCTCCTACAATGAGCAGTTCTTC.

This sequence joins TRBV4-2 and TRBJ1-1; the D is unclear. This CDR3 spans 13 amino acids. The germline V and J ends were trimmed by 1 base and 12 bases, with 15 bases remaining between them. Germline V gene lookup returns CDR1 LGHNA and CDR2 YNFKEQ. CDR3 in amino acids: CASSQGSKQLTFF. CDR3 nucleotide sequence: TGTGCCAGCAGCCAAGGGTCAAAACAGTTAACTTTCTTT.

The chain's CDR3 is CASSKTGRTDTQYF. The CDR3 nucleotides are TGTGCCAGCAGCAAAACAGGGCGCACAGATACGCAGTATTTT. The chain has TRBV7-9 and TRBJ2-3; weak D call: TRBD1 (6 bases). Germline V gene sequence: CDR1 SEHNR, CDR2 FQNEAQ (reference sequence). The CDR3 runs to 14 residues. The V end was cut by 5 bases, the J end by 1 base, with 10 bases between. The full variable domain, rest sourced from reference TRBV7-9 and TRBJ2-3, is DTGVSQNPRHKITKRGQNVTFRCDPISEHNRLYWYRQTLGQGPEFLTYFQNEAQLEKSRLLSDRFSAERPKGSFSTLEIQRTEQGDSAMYLCASSKTGRTDTQYFGPGTRLTVL.

The J gene is TRBJ2-1, the V gene TRBV24-1; a possible D gene is TRBD2 (5 bases). The CDR3 runs to 15 residues. Between the trimmed V and J ends, which lost 2 bases and 6 bases, there was a span of 13 bases. Germline loops: CDR1 KGHDR, CDR2 SFDVKD. CDR3 residues: CATSDSTGSFNEQFF. DNA for the CDR3: TGTGCCACCAGTGATTCGACGGGGAGTTTCAATGAGCAGTTCTTC.

The V call is TRBV7-2, the J call TRBJ1-3; the match to TRBD1 covers 7 bases. The CDR3 loop spans 15 amino acids. Germline lookup yields CDR1 SGHTA and CDR2 FQGNSA. V gave up 3 bases and J gave up 2 bases; unmatched junction bases: 4. CDR3 sequence reads: CASSFEGAPGNTIYF. As DNA, the CDR3 is TGTGCCAGCAGCTTTGAGGGGGCACCTGGAAACACCATATATTTT.

This clone was recorded a few times. The chain's CDR3 is CASRVQGRGTEAFF. Written as DNA, the CDR3 is TGTGCCAGCAGAGTACAGGGAAGAGGCACTGAAGCTTTCTTT. This sequence joins TRBV14 and TRBJ1-1; D perhaps matches TRBD1 (6 bases). The CDR3 loop spans 14 amino acids. Per germline, CDR1 SGHDN and CDR2 FVKESK. V lost 6 bases and J lost 4, with 15 bases in between.

This clone was seen a handful of times. V is TRBV4-1 and J is TRBJ2-1, with 14 positions matching TRBD2. J gave up 5 bases and V 3 bases, and 3 bases lay outside the gene matches. The germline CDR1 and CDR2 sequences are MGHRA and YSYEKL. The CDR3 contains 16 residues. The CDR3 nucleotides are TGCGCCAGCAGCCACAGACTAGCGGGAGGGGACAATGAGCAGTTCTTC. Its protein product is CASSHRLAGGDNEQFF.

The V call is TRBV5-3, the J call TRBJ1-6; 10 bases map to TRBD1. TRBV5-3 carries the ORF label, with uncertain function. The junction had 9 bases not matched to a gene; V was cut back by 1 base and J by 11 bases. The CDR3 extends over 16 amino acids. For the CDR3, the DNA is TGTGCCAGAAGCTTGTGGTCCGGGACAGGGGTTACACCCCTCCACTTT. Its translation is CARSLWSGTGVTPLHF.

The V gene is TRBV6-5, the J gene TRBJ2-7; TRBD2 matches 9 bases. V lost 1 base, J lost 2 bases, and 6 bases stayed unmatched. The CDR3 loop spans 16 amino acids. Germline CDR1 and CDR2: MNHEY and SVGAGI. This CDR3 reads CASSYFSGSGTYEQYF. The CDR3, as DNA: TGTGCCAGCAGTTACTTTAGCGGGAGTGGAACCTACGAGCAGTACTTC.

The chain recombines TRBV7-9 with TRBJ2-1; 9 bases line up with TRBD2. V lost 7 bases to trimming and J lost 9 bases; unmatched junction nucleotides: 7. The length of the CDR3 is 13 residues. Germline CDR1 and CDR2: SEHNR and FQNEAQ (reference sequence). As DNA, the CDR3 is TGTGCCAGCATAGCGGGAGTAGGGGTTGAGCAGTTCTTC. It codes for CASIAGVGVEQFF.

The chain employs TRBV5-4 and TRBJ2-5; weak D call: TRBD2 (5 bases). The V end lost 5 bases, the J end lost 2 bases, and 16 bases lay between the germline ends. Germline CDR1 SGHNT, CDR2 YYREEE (reference sequence). The CDR3 runs 15 residues. The CDR3 sequence is CASSLEGKGQETQYF. The CDR3 nucleotides read TGTGCCAGCAGTCTCGAGGGTAAAGGTCAAGAGACCCAGTACTTC. Full variable domain (missing parts from reference TRBV5-4 and TRBJ2-5): ETGVTQSPTHLIKTRGQQVTLRCSSQSGHNTVSWYQQALGQGPQFIFQYYREEENGRGNFPPRFSGLQFPNYSSELNVNALELDDSALYLCASSLEGKGQETQYFGPGTRLLVL.

This sequence joins TRBV6-5 and TRBJ1-6; TRBD1 is a possible D gene (5 bases). This CDR3 is built from 16 residues. V was clipped by 0 bases and J by 6 bases, with 12 bases between them. The germline gives CDR1 MNHEY, CDR2 SVGAGI. The CDR3 region is CASSYSPRGGNSPLHF. The CDR3 DNA reads TGTGCCAGCAGTTACTCACCCCGGGGGGGTAATTCACCCCTCCACTTT.

The rearrangement uses TRBV4-1 and TRBJ2-3; 13 positions agree with TRBD2. Trimming took 0 bases from V and 11 from J; bases not matched to a gene: 8. The CDR3 is made up of 16 amino acids. Per germline, CDR1 MGHRA and CDR2 YSYEKL. The CDR3: CASSQDPGLAGVQQYF. The CDR3 bases are TGCGCCAGCAGCCAAGATCCCGGACTAGCGGGAGTTCAGCAGTATTTT.

This chain joins TRBV7-9 and TRBJ1-4; 7 bases map to TRBD1. Looked up from germline, CDR1 is SEHNR and CDR2 is FQNEAQ (reference sequence). This CDR3 comprises 15 residues. V trimming: 3 bases; J trimming: 6 bases; junction bases outside the gene matches: 7. CDR3 sequence reads: CASSFYRGGDEKLFF. In nucleotides, the CDR3 is TGTGCCAGCAGCTTCTACAGGGGAGGAGATGAAAAACTGTTTTTT.